This T cell receptor gamma chain stems from a study of gammadelta T cells in human blood. In this sample, this clone is large. Its antigen is not known. TCRdb called clones from the RT-PCR reads again using CATT. The sample consists of approximately 420 gamma-chain clones, 9% to 10% of them appearing once. Study-level results: Microbial exposure reportedly appeared to drive polyclonal expansion of innate gamma-delta T cells right after birth.

J gave up 5 bases and V 5 bases, and 6 bases lay outside the gene matches. This CDR3 contains 12 residues. Germline V gives CDR1 GITISATS, CDR2 ISYDGTV (reference sequence). The clonotype was recovered from a human donor. The rearrangement joins TRGV9 to TRGJ1 or TRGJ2. The sample taken for sequencing was non-Vgamma9Vdelta2 gamma-delta T cells from infant blood. This CDR3 reads CALWGRNYKKLF. In DNA form, the CDR3 reads TGTGCCTTGTGGGGCCGGAATTATAAGAAACTCTTT.